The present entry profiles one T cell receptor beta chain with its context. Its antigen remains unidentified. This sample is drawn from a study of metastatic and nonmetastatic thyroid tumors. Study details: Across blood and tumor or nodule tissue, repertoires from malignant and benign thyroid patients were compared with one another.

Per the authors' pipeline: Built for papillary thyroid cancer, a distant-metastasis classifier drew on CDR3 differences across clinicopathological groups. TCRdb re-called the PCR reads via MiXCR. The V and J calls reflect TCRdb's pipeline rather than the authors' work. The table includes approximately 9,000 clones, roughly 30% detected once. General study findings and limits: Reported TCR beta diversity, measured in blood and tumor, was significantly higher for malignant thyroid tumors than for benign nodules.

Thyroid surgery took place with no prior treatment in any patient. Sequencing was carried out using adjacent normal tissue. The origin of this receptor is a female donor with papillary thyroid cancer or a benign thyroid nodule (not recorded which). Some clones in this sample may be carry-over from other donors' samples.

The CDR3 sequence: CASSVGTSSYNEQFF. The CDR3 DNA follows: TGTGCCAGCAGCGTAGGGACTTCCTCCTACAATGAGCAGTTCTTC. The rearrangement uses TRBV11-2 and TRBJ2-1; a weak D match, TRBD2 (6 bases). CDR3 length equals 15 residues. From germline, CDR1 is SGHAT and CDR2 FQNNGV. V was shortened by 5 bases and J by 0 bases, with 11 bases between the two germline ends.